The 5 T cell receptor beta chains reported below all come from one sample, sequenced in a study of blood T cell repertoires in COVID-19. The method was immunoSEQ multiplex PCR; TCRdb's version includes in-frame clones alone and lacks a portion of them. The sample has about 300,000 clones, 85% to 90% seen once. The sample was peripheral blood. Receptors were obtained from a woman aged 25 to 39 with COVID-19, enrolled during active disease.

The chain has TRBV15 and TRBJ1-5; no reliable D call. The CDR3 loop spans 13 amino acids. Trimming took 8 bases from V and 3 from J, leaving 11 bases between them. Germline V gene sequence: CDR1 LNHNV, CDR2 YYDKDF (reference sequence). CDR3 sequence reads: CATGEQSNQPQHF. As DNA, the CDR3 is TGTGCCACCGGCGAACAGTCCAATCAGCCCCAGCATTTT.

The chain has TRBV4-1 and TRBJ2-1, with TRBD2 identical over 13 bases. Germline V gene lookup returns CDR1 MGHRA and CDR2 YSYEKL. The CDR3 is made up of 14 amino acids. V shed 9 bases, J shed 10 bases, and the junction held 9 bases outside the gene matches. The CDR3 coding sequence is TGCGCCAGTACGGGACTGGGACTAGCGGGGGAGCAGTTCTTC. Residues: CASTGLGLAGEQFF.

The V call is TRBV6-5, the J call TRBJ1-4; TRBD1 aligns across 7 bases. The V gene's germline CDR1 is MNHEY and CDR2 SVGAGI. V was pared by 6 bases and J by 6 bases, with 7 bases of the junction left unmatched. CDR3 length: 14 amino acids. The CDR3 DNA is TGTGCCAGCAGGTTGTGGCAGGGGGATGAAAAACTGTTTTTT. Amino acid sequence: CASRLWQGDEKLFF.

V is TRBV27 and J is TRBJ1-4; D is unclear. Looked up from germline, CDR1 is MNHEY and CDR2 is SMNVEV (reference sequence). This CDR3 comprises 12 residues. The germline V and J ends were trimmed by 6 bases and 5 bases, with 7 bases remaining between them. CDR3 sequence reads: CASRSRNEKLFF. The DNA for the CDR3 is TGTGCCAGCAGAAGCAGGAATGAAAAACTGTTTTTT.

This rearrangement joins TRBV28 to TRBJ2-7; tentatively, D is TRBD1 (6 bases). CDR3 length: 12 residues. V shed 11 bases and J shed 0 bases, with 11 bases lying between them. Per germline, CDR1 MDHEN and CDR2 SYDVKM. The CDR3 here is CAAQGSSYEQYV. In nucleotides, the CDR3 is TGTGCCGCACAGGGAAGCTCCTACGAGCAGTACGTC.